Below are 32 T cell receptor beta chains sequenced from a single sample in a study of T cells expressing NK-cell markers. TCRdb reprocessed the 5' RACE reads, keeping one entry per CDR3 protein, no DNA. The clone table shows about 390,000 distinct CDR3 sequences, with the ten largest holding around 11%. The specimen was blood T cells: a sorted CD56 or NKG2C T cell subset, CD4+ or CD8+ T cells, or bulk PBMC T cells (not recorded which). The origin of the receptors is a woman between 45 and 65 years old in good health.

J is TRBJ2-5 and V is TRBV20-1; the D call from TCRdb, TRBD1, cannot be confirmed without DNA. Germline V CDR1 and CDR2: DFQATT, SNEGSKA (reference sequence). The CDR3 covers 14 residues. CDR3 amino acids: CSAKDTRSPETQYF.

This chain joins TRBV5-1 and TRBJ2-5; TCRdb designates TRBD2, a call that cannot be tested without DNA. CDR3 length equals 12 residues. From germline, CDR1 is SGHRS and CDR2 YFSETQ. CDR3 region: CASTTGGKTQYF.

This chain connects TRBV20-1 to TRBJ2-3; the TRBD1 assignment by TCRdb is unverifiable without DNA. Germline V gives CDR1 DFQATT, CDR2 SNEGSKA (reference sequence). The CDR3 runs to 13 residues. The chain's CDR3 is CSASRGRTDTQYF.

This chain uses TRBV7-9 with TRBJ2-5; there is no DNA to check the TCRdb D call of TRBD1. Germline assignment: CDR1 SEHNR and CDR2 FQNEAQ (reference sequence). This CDR3 is built from 15 residues. The CDR3: CASTPKGTGQETQYF.

The chain is built from TRBV4-1 and TRBJ2-3; TCRdb designates TRBD1, a call that cannot be tested without DNA. Per germline, CDR1 MGHRA and CDR2 YSYEKL. This CDR3 region has 15 residues. CDR3 region: CASSQLIPRMNTQYF.

This rearrangement joins TRBV5-1 to TRBJ2-5; there is no DNA to check the TCRdb D call of TRBD2. CDR3 length: 13 amino acids. CDR1 and CDR2 (germline): SGHRS, YFSETQ. The CDR3 loop is CASSSGAPETQYF.

V gene TRBV12-3 or TRBV12-4 combines with J gene TRBJ1-1. The CDR3 runs to 13 residues. The CDR3 protein is CASSLTTNTEAFF.

This sequence joins TRBV19 and TRBJ2-1; as DNA is missing, the TRBD2 call by TCRdb cannot be tested. The germline V gene encodes CDR1 LNHDA and CDR2 SQIVND (reference sequence). CDR3 size: 14 residues. The CDR3 spells CASQGLAGVNEQFF.

The rearrangement uses TRBV29-1 and TRBJ2-2; absent DNA, TCRdb's TRBD1 call cannot be checked. CDR1 and CDR2 from the germline V gene are SQVTM and ANQGSEA. The CDR3 covers 14 residues. The chain's CDR3 is CSVYSGVVTGELFF.

The J gene is TRBJ1-1, the V gene TRBV20-1; absent DNA, TCRdb's TRBD1 call cannot be checked. The germline V gene has CDR1 DFQATT and CDR2 SNEGSKA (reference sequence). CDR3 length equals 13 residues. This chain's CDR3 is CSAPQGIVAEAFF.

This chain connects TRBV12-3 or TRBV12-4 to TRBJ2-3; TCRdb outputs TRBD2, but without DNA this stays unchecked. This CDR3 contains 14 residues. The CDR3 region is CASSLTSGMNTQYF.

The chain recombines TRBV12-3 or TRBV12-4 with TRBJ2-7; no DNA is available, so the TRBD1 call from TCRdb remains unchecked. CDR3 length: 15 amino acids. CDR3 loop: CASSPRATGALEQYF.

The genes are TRBV2 and TRBJ1-2. Germline lookup yields CDR1 SNHLY and CDR2 FYNNEI. CDR3 length equals 13 residues. The CDR3 protein is CASSDYRVYGYTF.

The rearrangement joins TRBV9 to TRBJ2-1; TCRdb indicates TRBD2, and absent DNA this call remains unverified. Germline-derived CDR1 and CDR2 are SGDLS and YYNGEE. This CDR3 contains 16 residues. CDR3 sequence: CASSVGLAGLGHEQFF.

This sequence joins TRBV6-5 and TRBJ2-7; TCRdb selects TRBD1, and the lack of DNA leaves this call unchecked. The CDR3 totals 15 residues. The germline V gene has CDR1 MNHEY and CDR2 SVGAGI. The chain's CDR3 is CASRAGTGFSYEQYF.

The rearrangement uses TRBV28 and TRBJ2-5; TCRdb designates TRBD1, a call that cannot be tested without DNA. This CDR3 comprises 15 residues. Germline lookup yields CDR1 MDHEN and CDR2 SYDVKM. The CDR3 is CASSNQGQTQETQYF.

This chain links TRBV7-6 with TRBJ2-7. There are 15 residues in the CDR3. In germline, CDR1 is SGHVS, CDR2 FNYEAQ. The CDR3 loop reads CASSLVTDNSYEQYF.

The chain joins TRBV18 to TRBJ2-3. The CDR3 has 13 amino acids. Per germline, CDR1 KGHSH and CDR2 LQKENI. The CDR3 here is CASSTIPTDTQYF.

This chain joins TRBV5-5 and TRBJ1-1. This CDR3 region has 14 residues. Germline-derived CDR1 and CDR2 are SGHKS and YYEKEE (reference sequence). The CDR3 is CASSHRASNTEAFF. Full variable domain (missing parts from reference TRBV5-5 and TRBJ1-1): DAGVTQSPTHLIKTRGQQVTLRCSPISGHKSVSWYQQVLGQGPQFIFQYYEKEERGRGNFPDRFSARQFPNYSSELNVNALLLGDSALYLCASSHRASNTEAFFGQGTRLTVV.

V and J are TRBV3-1 and TRBJ2-4. This CDR3 region has 15 residues. Germline V CDR1 and CDR2: LGHDT, YNNKEL (reference sequence). CDR3 amino acids: CASSQVLGWQNIQYF.

CDR3 in amino acids: CSVAVGHRGGTGELFF. The rearrangement joins TRBV29-1 to TRBJ2-2; the D gene TCRdb calls, TRBD1, cannot be checked with no DNA. The CDR3 is 16 residues long. The germline V gene encodes CDR1 SQVTM and CDR2 ANQGSEA.

This rearrangement joins TRBV10-3 to TRBJ1-2; the TRBD1 assignment by TCRdb is unverifiable without DNA. There are 15 residues in the CDR3. Germline CDR1 is ENHRY and CDR2 is SYGVKD. This CDR3 reads CAISDRDRVGSGYTF.

The rearrangement joins TRBV12-3 or TRBV12-4 to TRBJ2-2; TCRdb selects TRBD2, and the lack of DNA leaves this call unchecked. CDR3 size: 14 residues. CDR3 amino acids: CASSFLSPTGELFF.

This chain links TRBV12-3 or TRBV12-4 with TRBJ2-1; TCRdb gives TRBD2 as the D gene, but with no DNA this cannot be confirmed. This CDR3 has 18 amino acids. The CDR3 is CASSLARAGGPLGNEQFF.

The chain employs TRBV20-1 and TRBJ2-1; TCRdb reports TRBD1, a call that lacks DNA to check it against. The CDR3 is 12 residues long. CDR1 DFQATT and CDR2 SNEGSKA come from the germline V gene (reference sequence). The CDR3 spells CSASQQGPEQFF.

The chain couples TRBV9 to TRBJ2-1. This CDR3 region has 12 residues. From germline, CDR1 is SGDLS and CDR2 YYNGEE. This chain's CDR3 is CASSATPIEQFF.

V gene TRBV6-5 combines with J gene TRBJ2-7. This CDR3 comprises 13 residues. Germline V gene data show CDR1 as MNHEY and CDR2 as SVGAGI. The CDR3 protein is CASSLQGPYEQYF.

V and J are TRBV5-1 and TRBJ2-1. The CDR3 is 14 amino acids. Germline CDR1 is SGHRS and CDR2 is YFSETQ. The CDR3 reads CASSLVLYKPEQFF. The full variable domain, completed using reference TRBV5-1 and TRBJ2-1, is KAGVTQTPRYLIKTRGQQVTLSCSPISGHRSVSWYQQTPGQGLQFLFEYFSETQRNKGNFPGRFSGRQFSNSRSEMNVSTLELGDSALYLCASSLVLYKPEQFFGPGTRLTVL.

The J gene is TRBJ2-7, the V gene TRBV30. The CDR3 totals 15 residues. CDR1 and CDR2 (germline): GTSNPN, SVGIG (reference sequence). CDR3 protein: CAWSVLPPGTYEQYF.

J is TRBJ2-1 and V is TRBV24-1. Germline loops: CDR1 KGHDR, CDR2 SFDVKD. The CDR3 extends over 13 amino acids. The chain's CDR3 is CATSGGFYNEQFF.

The rearrangement joins TRBV5-1 to TRBJ2-1; the D gene TCRdb calls, TRBD1, cannot be checked with no DNA. The length of the CDR3 is 15 residues. CDR1 is SGHRS, CDR2 YFSETQ, per germline. CDR3: CASRAGQGSYNEQFF.

The chain has TRBV6-5 and TRBJ1-2; TCRdb's D gene call, TRBD1, goes unchecked for lack of DNA. CDR1 MNHEY and CDR2 SVGAGI come from the germline V gene. The CDR3 is 14 residues long. The CDR3 sequence: CASSAWGGAEGYTF.